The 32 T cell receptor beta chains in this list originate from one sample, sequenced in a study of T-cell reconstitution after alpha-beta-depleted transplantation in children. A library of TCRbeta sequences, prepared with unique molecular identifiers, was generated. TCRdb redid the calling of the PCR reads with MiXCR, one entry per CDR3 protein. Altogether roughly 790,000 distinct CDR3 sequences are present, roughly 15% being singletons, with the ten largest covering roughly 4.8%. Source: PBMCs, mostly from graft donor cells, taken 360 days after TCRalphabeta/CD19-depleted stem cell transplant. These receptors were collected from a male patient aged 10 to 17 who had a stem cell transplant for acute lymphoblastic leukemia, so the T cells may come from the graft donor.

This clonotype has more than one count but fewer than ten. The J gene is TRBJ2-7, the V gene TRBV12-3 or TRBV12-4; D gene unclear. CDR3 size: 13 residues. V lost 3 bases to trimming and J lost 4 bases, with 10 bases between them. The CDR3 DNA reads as TGTGCCAGCAGTTTCGCTCCGCGGTACGAGCAGTACTTC. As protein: CASSFAPRYEQYF.

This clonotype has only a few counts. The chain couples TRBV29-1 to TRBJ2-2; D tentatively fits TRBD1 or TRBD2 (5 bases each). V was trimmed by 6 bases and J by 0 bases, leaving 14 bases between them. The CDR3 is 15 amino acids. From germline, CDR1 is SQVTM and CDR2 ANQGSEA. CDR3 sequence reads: CSVESGTTNTGELFF. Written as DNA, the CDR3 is TGCAGCGTAGAGTCCGGGACCACGAACACCGGGGAGCTGTTTTTT.

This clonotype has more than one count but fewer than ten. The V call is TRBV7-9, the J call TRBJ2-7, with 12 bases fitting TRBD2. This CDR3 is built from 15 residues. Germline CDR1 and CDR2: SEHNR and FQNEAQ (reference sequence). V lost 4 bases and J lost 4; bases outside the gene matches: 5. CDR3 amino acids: CASSSLTSGRYEQYF. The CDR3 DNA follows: TGTGCCAGCAGCTCCCTGACTAGCGGGAGATACGAGCAGTACTTC.

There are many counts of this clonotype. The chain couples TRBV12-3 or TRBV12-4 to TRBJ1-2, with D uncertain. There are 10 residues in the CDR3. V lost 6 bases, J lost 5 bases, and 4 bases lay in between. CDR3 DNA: TGTGCCAGCAGCTTGTATGGCTACACCTTC. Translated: CASSLYGYTF.

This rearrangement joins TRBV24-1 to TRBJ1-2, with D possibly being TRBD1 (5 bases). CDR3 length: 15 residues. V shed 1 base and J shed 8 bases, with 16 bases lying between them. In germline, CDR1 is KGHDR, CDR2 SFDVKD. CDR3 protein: CATSDFRQGGGGYTF. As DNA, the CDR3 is TGTGCCACCAGTGATTTCAGGCAGGGCGGGGGAGGCTACACCTTC.

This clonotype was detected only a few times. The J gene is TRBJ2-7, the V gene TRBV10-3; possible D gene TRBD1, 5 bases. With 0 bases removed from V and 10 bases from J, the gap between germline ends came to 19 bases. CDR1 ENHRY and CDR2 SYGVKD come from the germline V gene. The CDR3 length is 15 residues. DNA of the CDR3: TGTGCCATCAGTGAGTCGACTCAGGACAACTTTATCCAGTACTTC. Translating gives CAISESTQDNFIQYF.

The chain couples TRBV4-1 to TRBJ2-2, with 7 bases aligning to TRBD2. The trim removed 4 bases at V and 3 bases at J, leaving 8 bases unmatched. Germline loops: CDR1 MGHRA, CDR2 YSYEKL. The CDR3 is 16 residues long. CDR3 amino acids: CASSLSERDYTGELFF. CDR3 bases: TGCGCCAGCAGCCTTAGCGAGCGGGATTACACCGGGGAGCTGTTTTTT.

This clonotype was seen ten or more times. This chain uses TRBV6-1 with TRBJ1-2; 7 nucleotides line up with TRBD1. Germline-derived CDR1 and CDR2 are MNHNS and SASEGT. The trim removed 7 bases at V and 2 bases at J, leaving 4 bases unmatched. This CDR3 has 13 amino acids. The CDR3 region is CASTSTGNYGYTF. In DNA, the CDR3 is TGTGCCAGCACCTCGACAGGGAACTATGGCTACACCTTC.

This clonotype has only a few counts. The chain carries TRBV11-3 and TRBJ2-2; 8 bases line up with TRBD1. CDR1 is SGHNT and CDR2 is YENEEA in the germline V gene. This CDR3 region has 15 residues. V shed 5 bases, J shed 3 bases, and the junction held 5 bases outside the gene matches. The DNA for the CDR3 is TGTGCCAGCAGCCCAGACAGGGGATACACCGGGGAGCTGTTTTTT. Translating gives CASSPDRGYTGELFF. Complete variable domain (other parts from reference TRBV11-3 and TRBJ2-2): EAGVVQSPRYKIIEKKQPVAFWCNPISGHNTLYWYLQNLGQGPELLIRYENEEAVDDSQLPKDRFSAERLKGVDSTLKIQPAELGDSAVYLCASSPDRGYTGELFFGEGSRLTVL.

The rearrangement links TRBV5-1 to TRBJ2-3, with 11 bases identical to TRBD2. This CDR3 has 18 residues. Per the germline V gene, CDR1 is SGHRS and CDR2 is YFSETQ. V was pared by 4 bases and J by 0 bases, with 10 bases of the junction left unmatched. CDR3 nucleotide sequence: TGCGCCAGCAGCAATGCGGGACTAGCGGACACTAGCACAGATACGCAGTATTTT. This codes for CASSNAGLADTSTDTQYF.

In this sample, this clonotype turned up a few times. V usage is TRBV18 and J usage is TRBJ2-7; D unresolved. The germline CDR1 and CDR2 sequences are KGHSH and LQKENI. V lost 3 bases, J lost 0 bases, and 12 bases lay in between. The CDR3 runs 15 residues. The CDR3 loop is CASSPLVQDSYEQYF. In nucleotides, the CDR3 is TGTGCCAGCTCACCTCTCGTCCAGGACTCCTACGAGCAGTACTTC.

The CDR3 reads CSARDGTGATIYEQYF. Written as DNA, the CDR3 is TGCAGTGCTAGAGACGGGACAGGGGCCACGATCTACGAGCAGTACTTC. The V call is TRBV20-1, the J call TRBJ2-7, with TRBD1 matching 10 bases. Germline V CDR1 and CDR2: DFQATT, SNEGSKA (reference sequence). This CDR3 comprises 16 residues. V was clipped by 0 bases and J by 3 bases; unmatched bases: 8.

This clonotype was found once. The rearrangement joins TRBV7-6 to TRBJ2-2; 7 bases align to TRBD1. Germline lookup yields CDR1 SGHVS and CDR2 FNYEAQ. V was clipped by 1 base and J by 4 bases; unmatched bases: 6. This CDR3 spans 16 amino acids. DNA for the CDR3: TGTGCCAGCAGCTTAGAACAGGGGATTTTCACCGGGGAGCTGTTTTTT. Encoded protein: CASSLEQGIFTGELFF.

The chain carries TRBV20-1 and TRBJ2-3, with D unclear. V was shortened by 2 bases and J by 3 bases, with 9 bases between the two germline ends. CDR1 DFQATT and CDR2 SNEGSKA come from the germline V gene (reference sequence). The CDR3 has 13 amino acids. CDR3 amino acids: CSARLSITDTQYF. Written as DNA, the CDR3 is TGCAGTGCTAGATTGAGCATAACAGATACGCAGTATTTT.

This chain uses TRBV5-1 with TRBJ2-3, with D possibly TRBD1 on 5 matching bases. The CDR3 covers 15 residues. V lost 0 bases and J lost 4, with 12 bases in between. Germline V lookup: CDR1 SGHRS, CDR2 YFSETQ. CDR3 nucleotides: TGCGCCAGCAGCTTGGATGTGGGGCGCGCAGATACGCAGTATTTT. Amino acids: CASSLDVGRADTQYF.

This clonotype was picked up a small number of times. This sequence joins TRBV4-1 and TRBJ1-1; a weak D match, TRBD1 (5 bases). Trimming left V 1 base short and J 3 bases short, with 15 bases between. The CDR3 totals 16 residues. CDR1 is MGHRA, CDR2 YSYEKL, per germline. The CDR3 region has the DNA TGCGCCAGCAGCCAAGCGATCAAGGGGCTCGACACTGAAGCTTTCTTT. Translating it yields CASSQAIKGLDTEAFF.

CDR3 bases: TGCGCCAGCAGCCAAGCAGCTGGCTCCTACAATGAGCAGTTCTTC. This codes for CASSQAAGSYNEQFF. The chain has TRBV4-1 and TRBJ2-1; D not certain. Deletions cut 1 base from V and 0 bases from J, with 7 bases between. The CDR3 is made up of 15 amino acids. Germline lookup yields CDR1 MGHRA and CDR2 YSYEKL.

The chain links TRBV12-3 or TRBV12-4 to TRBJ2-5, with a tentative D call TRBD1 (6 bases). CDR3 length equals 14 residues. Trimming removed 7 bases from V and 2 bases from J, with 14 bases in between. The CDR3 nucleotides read TGTGCCAGCAATTCCCTCCAGGGGCAAGAGACCCAGTACTTC. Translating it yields CASNSLQGQETQYF.

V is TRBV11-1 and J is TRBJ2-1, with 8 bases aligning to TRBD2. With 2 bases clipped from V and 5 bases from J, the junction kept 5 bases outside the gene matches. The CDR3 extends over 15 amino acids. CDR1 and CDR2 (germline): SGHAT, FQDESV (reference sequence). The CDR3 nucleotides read TGTGCCAGCAGCTTATGGGGGACTAGGCACAATGAGCAGTTCTTC. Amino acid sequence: CASSLWGTRHNEQFF.

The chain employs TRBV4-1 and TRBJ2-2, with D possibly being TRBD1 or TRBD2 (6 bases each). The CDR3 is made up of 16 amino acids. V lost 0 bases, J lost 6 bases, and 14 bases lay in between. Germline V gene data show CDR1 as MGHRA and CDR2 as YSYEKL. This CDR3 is CASSQEGGFIAGELFF. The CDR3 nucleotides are TGCGCCAGCAGCCAAGAAGGGGGGTTTATAGCCGGGGAGCTGTTTTTT.

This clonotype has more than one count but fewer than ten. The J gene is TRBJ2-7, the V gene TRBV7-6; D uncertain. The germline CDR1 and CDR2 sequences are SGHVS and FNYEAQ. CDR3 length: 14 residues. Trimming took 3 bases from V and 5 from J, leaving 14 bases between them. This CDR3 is CASSLWATTDEQYF. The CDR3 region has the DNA TGTGCCAGCAGCTTGTGGGCAACGACCGACGAGCAGTACTTC.

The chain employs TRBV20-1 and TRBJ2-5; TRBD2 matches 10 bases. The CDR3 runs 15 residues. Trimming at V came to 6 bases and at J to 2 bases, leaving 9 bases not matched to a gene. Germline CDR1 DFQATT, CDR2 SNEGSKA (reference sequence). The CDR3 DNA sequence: TGCAGTGCCTCATCCCTAGCGGGAGCACAAGAGACCCAGTACTTC. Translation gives CSASSLAGAQETQYF.

CDR3 amino acids: CASSLHLGPYNEQFF. The DNA of the CDR3 is TGTGCCAGCAGTCTGCATTTGGGACCCTACAATGAGCAGTTCTTC. The chain joins TRBV12-3 or TRBV12-4 to TRBJ2-1; tentatively, D is TRBD1 or TRBD2 (5 bases each). CDR3 length equals 15 residues. Deletions cut 5 bases from V and 2 bases from J, with 13 bases between.

CDR3: CASPFDNEQFF. DNA of the CDR3: TGTGCCAGCCCGTTCGACAATGAGCAGTTCTTC. J is TRBJ2-1 and V is TRBV6-6; D not certain. V was clipped by 8 bases and J by 5 bases, with 7 bases between them. Germline V CDR1 and CDR2: MNHNY, SVGAGI (reference sequence). The CDR3 runs 11 residues.

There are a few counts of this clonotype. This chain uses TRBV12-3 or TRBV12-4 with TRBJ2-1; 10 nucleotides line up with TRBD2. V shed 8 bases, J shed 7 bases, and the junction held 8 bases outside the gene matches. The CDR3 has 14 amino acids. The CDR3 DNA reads TGTGCCAGCGGAAAGCGGGAGGGCCAGAATGAGCAGTTCTTC. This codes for CASGKREGQNEQFF.

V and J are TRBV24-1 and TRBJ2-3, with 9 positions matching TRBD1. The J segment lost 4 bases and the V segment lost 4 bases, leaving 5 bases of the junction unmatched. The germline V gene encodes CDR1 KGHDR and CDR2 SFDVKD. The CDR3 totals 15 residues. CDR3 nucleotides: TGTGCCACCAGTGACCGCAGGACAGGGGCAGATACGCAGTATTTT. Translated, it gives CATSDRRTGADTQYF.

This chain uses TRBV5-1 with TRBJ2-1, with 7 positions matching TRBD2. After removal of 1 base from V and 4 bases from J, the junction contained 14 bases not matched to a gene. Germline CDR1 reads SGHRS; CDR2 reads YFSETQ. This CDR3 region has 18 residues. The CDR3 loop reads CASSLWGSAGALYNEQFF. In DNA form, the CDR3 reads TGCGCCAGCAGCTTGTGGGGGTCGGCGGGAGCCCTTTACAATGAGCAGTTCTTC.

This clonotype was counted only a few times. The DNA of the CDR3 is TGTGCCAGTAGTATCGGTCAGGGGAGCTCCTACGAGCAGTACTTC. Amino acid sequence: CASSIGQGSSYEQYF. The J gene is TRBJ2-7, the V gene TRBV19, with D possibly TRBD1 on 6 matching bases. The CDR3 is 15 amino acids. The V gene lost 3 bases and the J gene lost 0 bases, with 12 bases spanning the gap. Looked up from germline, CDR1 is LNHDA and CDR2 is SQIVND (reference sequence). The full variable domain, rest sourced from reference TRBV19 and TRBJ2-7, is DGGITQSPKYLFRKEGQNVTLSCEQNLNHDAMYWYRQDPGQGLRLIYYSQIVNDFQKGDIAEGYSVSREKKESFPLTVTSAQKNPTAFYLCASSIGQGSSYEQYFGPGTRLTVT.

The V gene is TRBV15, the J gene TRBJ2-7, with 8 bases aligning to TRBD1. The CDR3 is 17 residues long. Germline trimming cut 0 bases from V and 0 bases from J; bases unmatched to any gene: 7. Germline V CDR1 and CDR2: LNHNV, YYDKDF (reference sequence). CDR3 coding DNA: TGTGCCACCAGCAGAGACGGACAGGGCAAATCCTCCTACGAGCAGTACTTC. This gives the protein CATSRDGQGKSSYEQYF.

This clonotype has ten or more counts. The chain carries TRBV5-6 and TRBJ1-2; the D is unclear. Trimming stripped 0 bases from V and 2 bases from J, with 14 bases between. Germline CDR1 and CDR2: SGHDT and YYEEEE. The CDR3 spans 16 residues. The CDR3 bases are TGTGCCAGCAGCTTGGCCGGGTGGGGTTGGAACTATGGCTACACCTTC. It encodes CASSLAGWGWNYGYTF.

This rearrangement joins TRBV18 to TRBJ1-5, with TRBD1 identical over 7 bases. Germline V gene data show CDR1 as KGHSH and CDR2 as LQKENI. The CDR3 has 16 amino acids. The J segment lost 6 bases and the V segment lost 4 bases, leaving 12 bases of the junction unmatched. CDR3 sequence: CASSLNLRQGTQPQHF. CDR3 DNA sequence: TGTGCCAGCTCACTCAACTTAAGACAGGGTACTCAGCCCCAGCATTTT.

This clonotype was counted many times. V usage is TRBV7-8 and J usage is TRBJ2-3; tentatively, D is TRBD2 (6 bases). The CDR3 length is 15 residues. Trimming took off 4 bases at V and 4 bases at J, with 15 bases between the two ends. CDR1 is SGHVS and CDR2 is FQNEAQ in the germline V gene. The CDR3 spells CASSSWSGAPDTQYF. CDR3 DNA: TGTGCCAGCAGCTCCTGGTCGGGAGCTCCAGATACGCAGTATTTT. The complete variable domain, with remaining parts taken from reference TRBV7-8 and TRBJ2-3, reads GAGVSQSPRYKVAKRGQDVALRCDPISGHVSLFWYQQALGQGPEFLTYFQNEAQLDKSGLPSDRFFAERPEGSVSTLKIQRTQQEDSAVYLCASSSWSGAPDTQYFGPGTRLTVL.